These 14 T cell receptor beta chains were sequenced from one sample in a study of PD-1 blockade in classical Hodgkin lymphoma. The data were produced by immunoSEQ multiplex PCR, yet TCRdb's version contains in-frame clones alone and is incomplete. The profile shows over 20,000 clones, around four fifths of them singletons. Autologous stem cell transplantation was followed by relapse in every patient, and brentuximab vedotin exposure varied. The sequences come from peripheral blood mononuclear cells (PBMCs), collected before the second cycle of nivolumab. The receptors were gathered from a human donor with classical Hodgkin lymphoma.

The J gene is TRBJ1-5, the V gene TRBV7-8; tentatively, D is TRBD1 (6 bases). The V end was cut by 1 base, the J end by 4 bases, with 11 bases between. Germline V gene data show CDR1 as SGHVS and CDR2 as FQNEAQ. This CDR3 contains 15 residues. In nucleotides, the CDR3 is TGTGCCAGCAGCTTAGGGGCAGGGGTTAATCAGCCCCAGCATTTT. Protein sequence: CASSLGAGVNQPQHF.

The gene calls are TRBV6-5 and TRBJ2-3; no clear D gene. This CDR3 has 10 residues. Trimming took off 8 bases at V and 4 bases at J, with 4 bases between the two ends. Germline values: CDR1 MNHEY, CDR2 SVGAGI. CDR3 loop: CASLPDTQYF. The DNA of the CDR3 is TGTGCCAGCCTTCCAGATACGCAGTATTTT.

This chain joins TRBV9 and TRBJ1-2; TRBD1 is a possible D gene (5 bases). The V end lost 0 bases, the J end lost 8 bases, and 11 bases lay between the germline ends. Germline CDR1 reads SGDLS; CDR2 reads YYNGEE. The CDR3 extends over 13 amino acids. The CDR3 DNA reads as TGTGCCAGCAGCGTAGCTTCAGGGTTAGGCTACACCTTC. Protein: CASSVASGLGYTF.

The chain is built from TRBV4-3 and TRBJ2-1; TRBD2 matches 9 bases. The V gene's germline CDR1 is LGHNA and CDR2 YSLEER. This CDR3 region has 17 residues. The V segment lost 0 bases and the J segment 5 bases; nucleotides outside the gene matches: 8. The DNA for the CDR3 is TGCGCCAGCAGCCAAGATCGAGGACTAGCGACGGACAATGAGCAGTTCTTC. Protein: CASSQDRGLATDNEQFF.

The CDR3 sequence is CARSLVEGAGGRYNEQFF. In nucleotides, the CDR3 is TGTGCCAGAAGCTTGGTAGAGGGAGCGGGGGGTAGGTACAATGAGCAGTTCTTC. The chain employs TRBV5-3 and TRBJ2-1; 9 positions match TRBD2. TRBV5-3 qualifies as an ORF whose function is uncertain. Trimming removed 0 bases from V and 4 bases from J; junction bases left unmatched: 11. The CDR3 sequence is 18 residues long.

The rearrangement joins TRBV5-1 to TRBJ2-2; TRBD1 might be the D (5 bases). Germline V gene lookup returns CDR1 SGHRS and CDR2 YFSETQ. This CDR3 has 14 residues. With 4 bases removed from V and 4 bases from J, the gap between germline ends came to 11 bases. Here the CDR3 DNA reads TGCGCCAGCAGCCAACAACAGGCCACCGGGGAGCTGTTTTTT. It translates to CASSQQQATGELFF.

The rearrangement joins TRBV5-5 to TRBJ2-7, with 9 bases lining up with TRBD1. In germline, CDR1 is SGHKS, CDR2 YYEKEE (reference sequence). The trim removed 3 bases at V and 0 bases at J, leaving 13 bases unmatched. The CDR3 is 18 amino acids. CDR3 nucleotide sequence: TGTGCCAGCAGCTCTACTAAGGGACAGGGCTTGGGCTCCTACGAGCAGTACTTC. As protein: CASSSTKGQGLGSYEQYF.

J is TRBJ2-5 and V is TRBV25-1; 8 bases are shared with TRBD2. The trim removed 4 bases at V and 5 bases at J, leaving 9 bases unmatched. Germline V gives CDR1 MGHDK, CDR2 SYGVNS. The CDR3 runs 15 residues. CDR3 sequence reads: CASSVPTGGMETQYF. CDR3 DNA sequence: TGTGCCAGCAGTGTCCCTACGGGAGGGATGGAGACCCAGTACTTC.

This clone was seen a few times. The CDR3 is CASSGVTYQPQHF. Here the CDR3 DNA reads TGTGCCAGCAGTGGGGTGACTTATCAGCCCCAGCATTTT. This chain links TRBV2 with TRBJ1-5, with no clear D. The CDR3 loop spans 13 amino acids. V was trimmed by 4 bases and J by 5 bases, leaving 9 bases between them. From germline, CDR1 is SNHLY and CDR2 FYNNEI. The full variable domain, with the rest looked up from reference TRBV2 and TRBJ1-5, is EPEVTQTPSHQVTQMGQEVILRCVPISNHLYFYWYRQILGQKVEFLVSFYNNEISEKSEIFDDQFSVERPDGSNFTLKIRSTKLEDSAMYFCASSGVTYQPQHFGDGTRLSIL.

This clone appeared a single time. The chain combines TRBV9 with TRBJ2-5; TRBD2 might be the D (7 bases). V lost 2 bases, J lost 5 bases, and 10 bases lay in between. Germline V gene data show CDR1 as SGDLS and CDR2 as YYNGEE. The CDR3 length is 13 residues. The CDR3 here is CASSVKGGETQYF. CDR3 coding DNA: TGTGCCAGCAGCGTGAAGGGGGGGGAGACCCAGTACTTC. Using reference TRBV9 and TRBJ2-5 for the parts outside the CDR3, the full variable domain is DSGVTQTPKHLITATGQRVTLRCSPRSGDLSVYWYQQSLDQGLQFLIQYYNGEERAKGNILERFSAQQFPDLHSELNLSSLELGDSALYFCASSVKGGETQYFGPGTRLLVL.

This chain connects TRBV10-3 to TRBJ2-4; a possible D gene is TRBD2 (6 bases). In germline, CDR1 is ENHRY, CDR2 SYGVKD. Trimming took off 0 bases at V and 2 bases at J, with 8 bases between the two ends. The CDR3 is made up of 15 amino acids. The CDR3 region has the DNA TGTGCCATCAGTGAGTCGGAGGGGACCAAAAACATTCAGTACTTC. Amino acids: CAISESEGTKNIQYF.

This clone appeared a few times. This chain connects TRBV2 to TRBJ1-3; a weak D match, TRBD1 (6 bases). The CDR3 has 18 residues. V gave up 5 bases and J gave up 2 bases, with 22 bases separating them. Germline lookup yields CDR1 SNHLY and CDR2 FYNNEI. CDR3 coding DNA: TGTGCCAGCAGTAAAGAGGGACATCGGAACGTGCCTGGAAACACCATATATTTT. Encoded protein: CASSKEGHRNVPGNTIYF.

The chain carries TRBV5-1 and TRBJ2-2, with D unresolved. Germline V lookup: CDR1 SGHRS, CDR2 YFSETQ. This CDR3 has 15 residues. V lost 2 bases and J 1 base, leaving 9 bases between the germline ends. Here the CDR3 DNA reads TGCGCCAGCAGCTTACTGACGGAGAACACCGGGGAGCTGTTTTTT. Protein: CASSLLTENTGELFF.

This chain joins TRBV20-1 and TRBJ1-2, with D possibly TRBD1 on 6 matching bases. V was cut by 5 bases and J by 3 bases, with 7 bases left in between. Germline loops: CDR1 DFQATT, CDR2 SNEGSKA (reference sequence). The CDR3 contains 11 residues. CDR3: CSAYRDYGYTF. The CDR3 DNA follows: TGCAGTGCTTACAGGGACTATGGCTACACCTTC.